This is a list of T cell receptor beta chains from one sample in a study of blood T cell repertoires in COVID-19. Assay: immunoSEQ multiplex PCR; the TCRdb copy retains only in-frame clones and omits some. The data show 65,000 to 85,000 clones, roughly 80% seen once. Sequenced sample: peripheral blood. The receptors stem from a woman in her sixties with acute or convalescent COVID-19. CDR3s include the opening cysteine and the closing phenylalanine or tryptophan. A D gene is named only where the DNA matches it firmly. Only part of the rows carry a size: once, few, many, or a class if the clone is expanded.

J gene: TRBJ2-7
clone size: -
D gene: -
V gene: TRBV27
CDR3 DNA: TGTGCCAGCAGTTTATTCCCGACAGGGACTTCCTACGAGCAGTACTTC
CDR3 protein: CASSLFPTGTSYEQYF

J gene: TRBJ1-2
clone size: -
D gene: TRBD1
V gene: TRBV19
CDR3 DNA: TGTGCCAGTAGGCAGGGGGGCTATGGCTACACCTTC
CDR3 protein: CASRQGGYGYTF

J gene: TRBJ2-3
clone size: -
D gene: -
V gene: TRBV5-1
CDR3 DNA: TGCGCCAGCAACAGACAGGAACGCACAGATACGCAGTATTTT
CDR3 protein: CASNRQERTDTQYF

J gene: TRBJ1-5
clone size: -
D gene: -
V gene: TRBV3-1/TRBV3-2
CDR3 DNA: TGTGCCAGCAGCCAAGATCAAAATCAGCCCCAGCATTTT
CDR3 protein: CASSQDQNQPQHF

J gene: TRBJ1-4
clone size: -
D gene: TRBD1
V gene: TRBV28
CDR3 DNA: TGTGCCAGCAGTTCCGGGACAGGGGTTATTGAAAAACTGTTTTTT
CDR3 protein: CASSSGTGVIEKLFF

J gene: TRBJ1-1
clone size: once
D gene: -
V gene: TRBV6-4
CDR3 DNA: TGTGCCAGCAGTGAAGTAACAGGGAGGAACACTGAAGCTTTCTTT
CDR3 protein: CASSEVTGRNTEAFF

J gene: TRBJ1-5
clone size: -
D gene: TRBD1
V gene: TRBV5-8
CDR3 DNA: TGTGCCAGCAGCCTGCCATCTACAGGGGGCTACAATCAGCCCCAGCATTTT
CDR3 protein: CASSLPSTGGYNQPQHF

J gene: TRBJ2-5
clone size: -
D gene: -
V gene: TRBV11-2
CDR3 DNA: TGTGCCAGCAGCCTTATGGGGGGGCTTTTTGTAGAGACCCAGTACTTC
CDR3 protein: CASSLMGGLFVETQYF

J gene: TRBJ1-4
clone size: -
D gene: TRBD1
V gene: TRBV19
CDR3 DNA: TGTGCCAGTACAGCGGGACAGGGGGCCACTAATGAAAAACTGTTTTTT
CDR3 protein: CASTAGQGATNEKLFF

J gene: TRBJ1-5
clone size: -
D gene: -
V gene: TRBV28
CDR3 DNA: TGTGCCAGCAGTTTGGGCCTCGGACACCAGAATCAGCCCCAGCATTTT
CDR3 protein: CASSLGLGHQNQPQHF

J gene: TRBJ1-2
clone size: -
D gene: -
V gene: TRBV5-1
CDR3 DNA: TGCGCCAGCAGCTTGGATAGCGACTATGGCTACACCTTC
CDR3 protein: CASSLDSDYGYTF

J gene: TRBJ2-6
clone size: -
D gene: TRBD1
V gene: TRBV4-1
CDR3 DNA: TGCGCCAGCAGCCAAGATCTCCAAAGGGGGCGTTTTGGGGCCAACGTCCTGACTTTC
CDR3 protein: CASSQDLQRGRFGANVLTF

J gene: TRBJ1-1
clone size: -
D gene: TRBD1
V gene: TRBV18
CDR3 DNA: TGTGCCAGCTCGCGGACAGGGGGCACTGAAGCTTTCTTT
CDR3 protein: CASSRTGGTEAFF

J gene: TRBJ2-7
clone size: -
D gene: -
V gene: TRBV28
CDR3 DNA: TGTGCCAGCAGTGGTTCGCAGGGTTGGTTTTACTACTTC
CDR3 protein: CASSGSQGWFYYF

J gene: TRBJ2-7
clone size: -
D gene: -
V gene: TRBV5-1
CDR3 DNA: TGCGCCAGCAATTCCCCTTCCTACGAGCAGTACTTC
CDR3 protein: CASNSPSYEQYF

J gene: TRBJ1-3
clone size: -
D gene: TRBD1
V gene: TRBV4-1
CDR3 DNA: TGCGCCAGCAGCCCGACAGGGGTAACCAGCTCTGGAAACACCATATATTTT
CDR3 protein: CASSPTGVTSSGNTIYF

J gene: TRBJ2-5
clone size: -
D gene: -
V gene: TRBV30
CDR3 DNA: TGTGCCTGCCGGTTGAGAAGGGGCAGGGAAGGGGAGACCCAGTACTTC
CDR3 protein: CACRLRRGREGETQYF

J gene: TRBJ2-4
clone size: -
D gene: -
V gene: TRBV4-1
CDR3 DNA: TGCGCCAGCAGCCAAGATGCCTTCCTACAGGGTGTGGAAAACATTCAGTACTTC
CDR3 protein: CASSQDAFLQGVENIQYF

J gene: TRBJ1-5
clone size: -
D gene: TRBD1
V gene: TRBV30
CDR3 DNA: TGTGCCTGGAGTGTATCTGACAGGGGCAGTCAGCCCCAGCATTTT
CDR3 protein: CAWSVSDRGSQPQHF

J gene: TRBJ1-1
clone size: -
D gene: -
V gene: TRBV5-1
CDR3 DNA: TGCGCCAGCAGCCCCGGGGGGTTGGACACTGAAGCTTTCTTT
CDR3 protein: CASSPGGLDTEAFF

J gene: TRBJ2-2
clone size: -
D gene: TRBD1
V gene: TRBV4-1
CDR3 DNA: TGCGCCAGCAGCCCAGGACAGGCTGTTATGGCCGGGGAGCTGTTTTTT
CDR3 protein: CASSPGQAVMAGELFF

J gene: TRBJ1-1
clone size: -
D gene: -
V gene: TRBV7-9
CDR3 DNA: TGTGCCAGCGGAGACAGGACGGACACTGAAGCTTTCTTT
CDR3 protein: CASGDRTDTEAFF

J gene: TRBJ1-4
clone size: few
D gene: -
V gene: TRBV4-3
CDR3 DNA: TGCGCCAGCAGCCAAGGAGGGGGTGATAGTGAAAAACTGTTTTTT
CDR3 protein: CASSQGGGDSEKLFF

J gene: TRBJ2-5
clone size: -
D gene: TRBD2
V gene: TRBV3-1/TRBV3-2
CDR3 DNA: TGTGCCAGCAGCGCGAGCGGGGGAGTCGAGACCCAGTACTTC
CDR3 protein: CASSASGGVETQYF

J gene: TRBJ2-3
clone size: -
D gene: TRBD2
V gene: TRBV4-2
CDR3 DNA: TGTGCCAGCAGCGCCGCCCTAGCGGGGGGCACAGATACGCAGTATTTT
CDR3 protein: CASSAALAGGTDTQYF

J gene: TRBJ1-1
clone size: once
D gene: -
V gene: TRBV10-3
CDR3 DNA: TGTGCCATCAGTGAGAGAATCCCGGGACAGAACACTGAAGCTTTCTTT
CDR3 protein: CAISERIPGQNTEAFF

J gene: TRBJ1-3
clone size: once
D gene: TRBD1
V gene: TRBV7-2
CDR3 DNA: TGTGCCAGCAGCCCCTCCGGAACGACAGGGGTTGGAAACACCATATATTTT
CDR3 protein: CASSPSGTTGVGNTIYF

J gene: TRBJ1-1
clone size: -
D gene: TRBD1
V gene: TRBV11-2
CDR3 DNA: TGTGCCAGCTTTATCCGCGGGACAGGGGCTGAAGCTTTCTTT
CDR3 protein: CASFIRGTGAEAFF

J gene: TRBJ2-1
clone size: -
D gene: TRBD1
V gene: TRBV7-2
CDR3 DNA: TGTGCCAGCAGCTTACGCCGGACAGGGGGGTACAATGAGCAGTTCTTC
CDR3 protein: CASSLRRTGGYNEQFF

J gene: TRBJ1-1
clone size: many
D gene: -
V gene: TRBV29-1
CDR3 DNA: TGCAGCGTGGAATTCACAGGGAACACTGAAGCTTTCTTT
CDR3 protein: CSVEFTGNTEAFF

J gene: TRBJ2-7
clone size: -
D gene: TRBD2
V gene: TRBV7-8
CDR3 DNA: TGTGCCAGCAGCTTGGGAGGGACCCCGAAACCTTACGAGCAGTACTTC
CDR3 protein: CASSLGGTPKPYEQYF

J gene: TRBJ1-4
clone size: -
D gene: -
V gene: TRBV7-8
CDR3 DNA: TGTGCCAGCAGCTTAGCCGGGGCTAATGAAAAACTGTTTTTT
CDR3 protein: CASSLAGANEKLFF

J gene: TRBJ2-3
clone size: -
D gene: TRBD1
V gene: TRBV18
CDR3 DNA: TGTGCCAGCTCACCCCAGGGGGCGCAGATGGATACGCAGTATTTT
CDR3 protein: CASSPQGAQMDTQYF

J gene: TRBJ1-4
clone size: -
D gene: TRBD1
V gene: TRBV6-6
CDR3 DNA: TGTGCCAGCAGTTACCCGGGACAGAGTGAAAAACTGTTTTTT
CDR3 protein: CASSYPGQSEKLFF

J gene: TRBJ1-5
clone size: -
D gene: -
V gene: TRBV6-5
CDR3 DNA: TGTGCCAGCAGTCTCCTTGCGTATCAGCCCCAGCATTTT
CDR3 protein: CASSLLAYQPQHF

J gene: TRBJ2-5
clone size: once
D gene: -
V gene: TRBV3-1/TRBV3-2
CDR3 DNA: TGTGCCAGCAGCCAAGATTCGGTTCCCTCCCAAGAGACCCAGTACTTC
CDR3 protein: CASSQDSVPSQETQYF

J gene: TRBJ1-6
clone size: -
D gene: TRBD1
V gene: TRBV12-3/TRBV12-4
CDR3 DNA: TGTGCCAGCAGCCGGGACAGATTTTCACCCCTCCACTTT
CDR3 protein: CASSRDRFSPLHF

J gene: TRBJ2-2
clone size: -
D gene: -
V gene: TRBV18
CDR3 DNA: TGTGCCAGCTCACTGCACTATAACGGGGAGCTGTTTTTT
CDR3 protein: CASSLHYNGELFF

J gene: TRBJ1-1
clone size: once
D gene: -
V gene: TRBV14
CDR3 DNA: TGTGCCAGCAAGTCCCAAACAGACCTGAACACTGAAGCTTTCTTT
CDR3 protein: CASKSQTDLNTEAFF

J gene: TRBJ1-2
clone size: -
D gene: TRBD1
V gene: TRBV25-1
CDR3 DNA: TGTGCCAGCAGTGGGACAGGGGGCGTTTTCTATGGCTACACCTTC
CDR3 protein: CASSGTGGVFYGYTF

J gene: TRBJ2-2
clone size: once
D gene: -
V gene: TRBV3-1/TRBV3-2
CDR3 DNA: TGTGCCAGCAGCCACAGGGATTTAGCCGGGGAGCTGTTTTTT
CDR3 protein: CASSHRDLAGELFF

J gene: TRBJ1-6
clone size: -
D gene: TRBD1
V gene: TRBV5-6
CDR3 DNA: TGTGCCAGCAGCTGGGGGACAGGGGGCATCAATTCACCCCTCCACTTT
CDR3 protein: CASSWGTGGINSPLHF

J gene: TRBJ2-5
clone size: -
D gene: -
V gene: TRBV28
CDR3 DNA: TGTGCCAGCAGAGCAGCAGCCAGGGGTCAGTTAGAGACCCAGTACTTC
CDR3 protein: CASRAAARGQLETQYF

J gene: TRBJ1-6
clone size: -
D gene: -
V gene: TRBV25-1
CDR3 DNA: TGTGCCAGCAGTGCGCAGACAGGTAGTAACTCACCCCTCCACTTT
CDR3 protein: CASSAQTGSNSPLHF

J gene: TRBJ2-3
clone size: -
D gene: TRBD1
V gene: TRBV28
CDR3 DNA: TGTGCCAGCAGTTTATTTCCTCCGGGACAGGGGTCACCCGGTGGTACGCAGTATTTT
CDR3 protein: CASSLFPPGQGSPGGTQYF

J gene: TRBJ2-3
clone size: -
D gene: TRBD2
V gene: TRBV7-3
CDR3 DNA: TGTGCCAGCAGCTTAAAGGGTCCGGGAGGAGATACGCAGTATTTT
CDR3 protein: CASSLKGPGGDTQYF